Below, 25 T cell receptor beta chains from the same sample are listed, as sequenced in a study of T cell responses to AZD1222 COVID-19 vaccine. The data were produced by immunoSEQ multiplex PCR, yet TCRdb's version contains in-frame clones alone and is incomplete. The repertoire holds approximately 120,000 clones, with approximately 87% as singletons. This sample comprised peripheral blood, obtained on day 0 of AZD1222 vaccination. The receptors here all came from an adult in good health.

The chain links TRBV6-5 to TRBJ1-4; the match to TRBD1 covers 7 bases. The CDR3 has 13 residues. Germline V gene lookup returns CDR1 MNHEY and CDR2 SVGAGI. V trimming: 6 bases; J trimming: 7 bases; junction bases outside the gene matches: 5. The CDR3: CASREQGGEKLFF. DNA of the CDR3: TGTGCCAGCAGGGAGCAGGGGGGTGAAAAACTGTTTTTT.

For the CDR3, the DNA is TGTGCCAGCAGCGTAGCCCCGGTGGACACCATATATTTT. This codes for CASSVAPVDTIYF. V is TRBV9 and J is TRBJ1-3; D is uncertain. Germline V gene data show CDR1 as SGDLS and CDR2 as YYNGEE. The CDR3 has 13 amino acids. V lost 0 bases, J lost 8 bases, and 9 bases lay in between.

Here the CDR3 reads CASSSDPSGGLFF. Here the CDR3 DNA reads TGTGCCAGCAGCTCGGACCCATCGGGCGGGCTGTTTTTT. The chain carries TRBV7-3 and TRBJ2-2; unclear D gene. The CDR3 totals 13 residues. Germline CDR1 is SGHTA and CDR2 is FQGTGA. Trimming removed 4 bases at V and 13 bases at J, with 16 bases between.

The V call is TRBV7-2, the J call TRBJ2-1; 7 bases agree with TRBD2. The V segment lost 4 bases and the J segment 10 bases; nucleotides outside the gene matches: 7. The CDR3 loop spans 13 amino acids. Looked up from germline, CDR1 is SGHTA and CDR2 is FQGNSA. CDR3 sequence reads: CASSSDRGVEQFF. CDR3 sequence (DNA): TGTGCCAGCAGCTCTGACCGGGGGGTGGAGCAGTTCTTC.

CDR3 residues: CASSVEGKGAEAFF. In DNA form, the CDR3 reads TGTGCCAGCAGCGTAGAAGGCAAAGGCGCTGAAGCTTTCTTT. The gene calls are TRBV9 and TRBJ1-1; D gene ambiguous. This CDR3 spans 14 amino acids. Germline V lookup: CDR1 SGDLS, CDR2 YYNGEE. The ends were cut back, 0 bases at V and 6 bases at J, with 12 bases in the middle.

This clone was seen once. This rearrangement joins TRBV3-1 (or the pseudogene TRBV3-2) to TRBJ1-3; a possible D gene is TRBD1 (5 bases). Between the trimmed V and J ends, which lost 5 bases and 4 bases, there was a span of 9 bases. Per the germline V gene, CDR1 is LGHDT and CDR2 is YNNKEL (reference sequence). The CDR3 length is 13 residues. The CDR3 DNA follows: TGTGCCAGCAGCGAGGGGTTCGGAAACACCATATATTTT. Its protein is CASSEGFGNTIYF.

V is TRBV5-4 and J is TRBJ1-3; 10 bases fit TRBD1. This CDR3 contains 16 residues. Per the germline V gene, CDR1 is SGHNT and CDR2 is YYREEE (reference sequence). V lost 1 base to trimming and J lost 4 bases; unmatched junction nucleotides: 5. The CDR3 loop is CASSLRQGARGNTIYF. CDR3 nucleotide sequence: TGTGCCAGCAGCTTGCGACAGGGGGCACGAGGAAACACCATATATTTT.

In its sample, this clone was seen once. The J gene is TRBJ2-5, the V gene TRBV5-6; no firm D call. This CDR3 is 13 amino acids long. Germline CDR1 and CDR2: SGHDT and YYEEEE. Trimming stripped 4 bases from V and 4 bases from J, with 11 bases between. In nucleotides, the CDR3 is TGTGCCAGCAGCGTGGATGTTTTAGAGACCCAGTACTTC. Translation gives CASSVDVLETQYF.

Here the CDR3 reads CASSLVRGTQEQYF. The CDR3 coding sequence is TGTGCCAGCAGCTTAGTCCGCGGTACCCAAGAGCAGTACTTC. The V call is TRBV7-2, the J call TRBJ2-7; D not resolved. Trimming shortened V by 1 base and J by 7 bases, and 14 bases separated the two germline ends. Germline V gene lookup returns CDR1 SGHTA and CDR2 FQGNSA. This CDR3 comprises 14 residues. The variable domain in full, with the rest retrieved from reference TRBV7-2 and TRBJ2-7, is GAGVSQSPSNKVTEKGKDVELRCDPISGHTALYWYRQSLGQGLEFLIYFQGNSAPDKSGLPSDRFSAERTGGSVSTLTIQRTQQEDSAVYLCASSLVRGTQEQYFGPGTRLTVT.

CDR3 sequence: CAISESTPSGGNEQFF. CDR3 nucleotides: TGTGCCATCAGTGAGTCGACCCCTAGCGGGGGGAATGAGCAGTTCTTC. The chain has TRBV10-3 and TRBJ2-1; 11 bases fit TRBD2. The V gene's germline CDR1 is ENHRY and CDR2 SYGVKD. The CDR3 runs to 16 residues. J gave up 7 bases and V 0 bases, and 5 bases lay outside the gene matches.

The sample holds one count of this clone. This chain connects TRBV6-2 or TRBV6-3 to TRBJ2-1, with no clear D. Germline CDR1 is MNHEY and CDR2 is SVGEGT. V lost 0 bases and J lost 7, with 13 bases in between. This CDR3 comprises 15 residues. For the CDR3, the DNA is TGTGCCAGCAGTTACTCGGGCAGCCCTTGGAATGAGCAGTTCTTC. It is translated as CASSYSGSPWNEQFF.

This clone appeared once. V gene TRBV6-6 combines with J gene TRBJ2-7; 7 bases align to TRBD2. After removal of 5 bases from V and 7 bases from J, the junction contained 11 bases not matched to a gene. Germline assignment: CDR1 MNHNY and CDR2 SVGAGI (reference sequence). This CDR3 region has 14 residues. The chain's CDR3 is CASSPGTTTVEQYF. In nucleotides, the CDR3 is TGTGCCAGCAGTCCCGGGACTACGACAGTGGAGCAGTACTTC.

This chain uses TRBV3-1 (or the pseudogene TRBV3-2) with TRBJ1-3; D might be TRBD1 (5 bases). The CDR3 is 16 amino acids. V gave up 0 bases and J gave up 0 bases, with 9 bases separating them. Germline V gene data show CDR1 as LGHDT and CDR2 as YNNKEL (reference sequence). The CDR3 sequence is CASSQDRQSSGNTIYF. The CDR3 DNA reads as TGTGCCAGCAGCCAAGACAGACAGAGCTCTGGAAACACCATATATTTT.

The CDR3 coding sequence is TGTGCCAGTGGGACGGCTGACTTCTACGAGCAGTACTTC. This sequence encodes CASGTADFYEQYF. The chain couples TRBV28 to TRBJ2-7; either TRBD1 or TRBD2 may fit D (5 bases each). Germline V gene sequence: CDR1 MDHEN, CDR2 SYDVKM. Trimming pared 9 bases from V and 3 bases from J, leaving 15 bases between. The CDR3 is 13 amino acids.

As for this clone: The sample contains more than one DNA sequence encoding this CDR3. The chain uses TRBV7-9 and TRBJ2-7, with D unresolved. The V gene's germline CDR1 is SEHNR and CDR2 FQNEAQ (reference sequence). The CDR3 runs 12 residues. V lost 3 bases, J lost 0 bases, and 3 bases lay in between. CDR3 protein: CASSLGSYEQYF. CDR3 sequence (DNA): TGTGCCAGCAGCTTGGGCTCCTACGAGCAGTACTTC.

The gene calls are TRBV6-5 and TRBJ2-5; D gene ambiguous. Per the germline V gene, CDR1 is MNHEY and CDR2 is SVGAGI. Trimming pared 6 bases from V and 2 bases from J, leaving 4 bases between. This CDR3 contains 11 residues. CDR3 sequence (DNA): TGTGCCAGCAGGGGTCAAGAGACCCAGTACTTC. Its translation is CASRGQETQYF.

The chain carries TRBV5-7 and TRBJ2-5; D perhaps matches TRBD1 (5 bases). TRBV5-7 carries the ORF label, with uncertain function. This CDR3 contains 14 residues. V was shortened by 3 bases and J by 1 base, with 10 bases between the two germline ends. CDR3 in amino acids: CASSSTASQETQYF. As DNA, the CDR3 is TGTGCCAGCAGCTCGACAGCCAGCCAAGAGACCCAGTACTTC.

This clone was observed a single time. The chain recombines TRBV6-5 with TRBJ2-4; D is unresolved. Germline V lookup: CDR1 MNHEY, CDR2 SVGAGI. The CDR3 loop spans 13 amino acids. V lost 6 bases and J lost 8, with 14 bases in between. As DNA, the CDR3 is TGTGCCAGCAGCCGACTCGCCGAGGACATTCAGTACTTC. Translated: CASSRLAEDIQYF.

This clone was seen once. V is TRBV6-2 or TRBV6-3 and J is TRBJ2-7; TRBD2 is a possible D gene (5 bases). V lost 5 bases and J lost 2, with 16 bases in between. CDR3 length equals 15 residues. CDR1 and CDR2 from the germline V gene are MNHEY and SVGEGT. Written as DNA, the CDR3 is TGTGCCAGCAGTCCGGACTCGTTCGGAGCCTACGAGCAGTACTTC. Protein sequence: CASSPDSFGAYEQYF.

This sequence joins TRBV30 and TRBJ2-1, with 10 bases fitting TRBD2. CDR3 length: 15 amino acids. The junction had 7 bases not matched to a gene; V was cut back by 0 bases and J by 8 bases. Germline assignment: CDR1 GTSNPN and CDR2 SVGIG (reference sequence). CDR3 residues: CAWSVSSGRFDEQFF. DNA of the CDR3: TGTGCCTGGAGTGTATCTAGCGGGAGATTCGATGAGCAGTTCTTC.

The chain employs TRBV18 and TRBJ2-1; D might be TRBD2 (6 bases). Trimming left V 3 bases short and J 10 bases short, with 16 bases between. The CDR3 totals 14 residues. CDR1 is KGHSH and CDR2 is LQKENI in the germline V gene. The CDR3 reads CASSPPSAKLEQFF. The CDR3 DNA follows: TGTGCCAGCTCACCTCCTAGCGCCAAATTGGAGCAGTTCTTC.

The chain uses TRBV5-1 and TRBJ1-1; 10 bases line up with TRBD1. The V gene's germline CDR1 is SGHRS and CDR2 YFSETQ. Trimming took 7 bases from V and 0 from J; bases not matched to a gene: 9. CDR3 length: 16 amino acids. The DNA of the CDR3 is TGCGCCAGCTCCGGGACAGGGGTTAACATGAACACTGAAGCTTTCTTT. As protein: CASSGTGVNMNTEAFF.

The V call is TRBV7-6, the J call TRBJ1-2; TRBD1 matches at 8 bases. V shed 5 bases and J 0 bases; nucleotides not matched to a gene: 5. This CDR3 has 15 amino acids. Germline CDR1 reads SGHVS; CDR2 reads FNYEAQ. The CDR3 coding sequence is TGTGCCAGCAGCGCGACCAGGGGGCCTAACTATGGCTACACCTTC. Its protein is CASSATRGPNYGYTF.

The rearrangement joins TRBV6-9 to TRBJ1-5, with TRBD1 matching 9 bases. V shed 5 bases and J 0 bases; nucleotides not matched to a gene: 8. The CDR3 totals 17 residues. Germline CDR1 and CDR2: MNHGY and SVAAGI. CDR3 sequence reads: CASSGGDRASSNQPQHF. The CDR3 DNA sequence: TGTGCCAGCAGTGGGGGGGACAGGGCAAGTAGCAATCAGCCCCAGCATTTT.

This chain joins TRBV18 and TRBJ1-4; 9 nucleotides agree with TRBD1. J gave up 5 bases and V 5 bases, and 6 bases lay outside the gene matches. CDR3 length: 15 amino acids. Germline V CDR1 and CDR2: KGHSH, LQKENI. The CDR3 protein is CASSEMGTGNEKLFF. The CDR3 DNA sequence: TGTGCCAGCTCAGAAATGGGGACAGGGAATGAAAAACTGTTTTTT.